Following are 18 T cell receptor beta chains from one sample sequenced in a study of regulatory T cells in long-lasting Graves disease. Time point here: newly diagnosed GD, antithyroid drugs for less than 3 months. Isolated PBMC RNA provided the starting material for the TCR library. Building the TCR beta libraries relied on iRepertoire HTBI primers, and CDR3 regions underwent Arm-PCR. TCRdb reanalysed the multiplex PCR reads using MiXCR and keeps one entry per CDR3 protein. Of 390,000 or so distinct CDR3 sequences listed, 12% are singletons. Separately, the same data were catalogued under a study of T cells in Graves' hyperthyroidism and ophthalmopathy.

The material sequenced was peripheral blood mononuclear cells (PBMCs), taken at new diagnosis, from a patient treated with antithyroid drugs. The receptors originated from a woman in her late teens or twenties with Graves disease.

This clonotype was counted many times. The rearrangement joins TRBV4-3 to TRBJ2-3; TRBD2 might be the D (6 bases). V gave up 0 bases and J gave up 5 bases, with 12 bases separating them. CDR1 and CDR2 from the germline V gene are LGHNA and YSLEER. The CDR3 is 15 residues long. CDR3 nucleotides: TGCGCCAGCAGCCAAGATCTCAAGGGAGGAGATACGCAGTATTTT. This codes for CASSQDLKGGDTQYF.

Details on this clonotype: A read error likely explains this, since a far larger clone differs by one base. V is TRBV20-1 and J is TRBJ2-5; the D gene is possibly TRBD1 (5 bases). V lost 0 bases to trimming and J lost 11 bases, with 22 bases between them. The CDR3 loop spans 15 amino acids. CDR1 is DFQATT, CDR2 SNEGSKA, per germline (reference sequence). The chain's CDR3 is CSAREYGEQADEQYF. CDR3 bases: TGCAGTGCTAGAGAGTATGGCGAACAGGCCGATGAGCAGTACTTC.

The chain recombines TRBV4-1 with TRBJ1-5; D gene ambiguous. V lost 0 bases, J lost 5 bases, and 8 bases lay in between. The CDR3 runs 14 residues. The V gene's germline CDR1 is MGHRA and CDR2 YSYEKL. CDR3 DNA: TGCGCCAGCAGCCAAGATAGTTTTTATCAGCCCCAGCATTTT. The encoded protein is CASSQDSFYQPQHF.

This clonotype was counted many times. This rearrangement joins TRBV20-1 to TRBJ1-1; D might be TRBD1 (5 bases). With 5 bases removed from V and 1 base from J, the gap between germline ends came to 11 bases. This CDR3 has 13 residues. Looked up from germline, CDR1 is DFQATT and CDR2 is SNEGSKA (reference sequence). CDR3 loop: CSAARDANTEAFF. The CDR3 DNA sequence: TGCAGTGCTGCCAGGGATGCGAACACTGAAGCTTTCTTT.

This clonotype was seen only once. CDR3 in amino acids: CASSHYGQGITDTQYF. The CDR3 DNA reads as TGCGCCAGCAGCCACTACGGACAGGGCATCACAGATACGCAGTATTTT. The chain combines TRBV4-1 with TRBJ2-3, with 8 bases identical to TRBD1. With V trimmed by 3 bases and J by 2 bases, 7 bases remained unmatched. The CDR3 is 16 amino acids. CDR1 and CDR2 from the germline V gene are MGHRA and YSYEKL.

This clonotype was seen repeatedly, ten times or more. The chain employs TRBV27 and TRBJ2-7; D might be TRBD1 (5 bases). The ends were cut back, 5 bases at V and 3 bases at J, with 20 bases in the middle. The germline CDR1 and CDR2 sequences are MNHEY and SMNVEV (reference sequence). The CDR3 length is 16 residues. CDR3 sequence (DNA): TGTGCCAGCAGTACTCGACAGCCCTTTACCAACTACGAGCAGTACTTC. This codes for CASSTRQPFTNYEQYF.

The chain joins TRBV15 to TRBJ2-1; TRBD1 might be the D (6 bases). The germline V gene encodes CDR1 LNHNV and CDR2 YYDKDF (reference sequence). This CDR3 comprises 14 residues. Trimming took 3 bases from V and 4 from J, leaving 10 bases between them. As DNA, the CDR3 is TGTGCCACCAGCAGGGTTAGGGGGTACAATGAGCAGTTCTTC. This sequence encodes CATSRVRGYNEQFF.

This clonotype was recorded many times. The chain has TRBV20-1 and TRBJ2-3, with 10 bases lining up with TRBD2. Per the germline V gene, CDR1 is DFQATT and CDR2 is SNEGSKA (reference sequence). Unmatched junction bases numbered 18, after V lost 6 bases and J lost 6 bases. This CDR3 is 17 amino acids long. CDR3 region: CSAHPPEASGSLDTQYF. The CDR3 DNA is TGCAGTGCCCACCCCCCGGAGGCTAGCGGGAGTTTGGATACGCAGTATTTT.

The chain is built from TRBV7-3 and TRBJ1-6, with D unresolved. The CDR3 sequence is 17 residues long. Germline-derived CDR1 and CDR2 are SGHTA and FQGTGA. V was trimmed by 0 bases and J by 0 bases, leaving 9 bases between them. The CDR3 DNA reads as TGTGCCAGCAGCTTAACAAGCTCGAGCTCCTATAATTCACCCCTCCACTTT. Translating gives CASSLTSSSSYNSPLHF.

This rearrangement joins TRBV20-1 to TRBJ2-7; 12 bases agree with TRBD2. The CDR3 runs 16 residues. V lost 3 bases and J lost 6; bases outside the gene matches: 12. Per the germline V gene, CDR1 is DFQATT and CDR2 is SNEGSKA (reference sequence). CDR3 bases: TGCAGTGCTAGGCCGGGGCTAGCGGGAGGGCCAGCCGAGCAGTACTTC. Its protein is CSARPGLAGGPAEQYF.

This clonotype has a count of ten or more. This chain joins TRBV7-8 and TRBJ2-3, with 8 bases fitting TRBD2. This CDR3 region has 17 residues. Germline V gene lookup returns CDR1 SGHVS and CDR2 FQNEAQ. Trimming removed 1 base from V and 9 bases from J; junction bases left unmatched: 15. The CDR3 reads CASSLGQSGLEQDTQYF. Here the CDR3 DNA reads TGTGCCAGCAGCTTAGGCCAGTCGGGACTAGAGCAAGACACGCAGTATTTT.

This clonotype has at least ten counts. The CDR3 protein is CASSFGAFDRVEGYGYTF. The CDR3 coding sequence is TGCGCCAGCAGCTTTGGCGCTTTCGACAGGGTGGAGGGCTATGGCTACACCTTC. The J gene is TRBJ1-2, the V gene TRBV5-1, with 7 positions matching TRBD1. Germline loops: CDR1 SGHRS, CDR2 YFSETQ. The CDR3 loop spans 18 amino acids. V lost 2 bases to trimming and J lost 4 bases; unmatched junction nucleotides: 17.

The V gene is TRBV15, the J gene TRBJ2-5; D is perhaps TRBD1 (5 bases). The CDR3 is made up of 21 amino acids. The germline gives CDR1 LNHNV, CDR2 YYDKDF (reference sequence). Trimming removed 0 bases from V and 0 bases from J, with 26 bases in between. The CDR3 here is CATSRDKPRQTYQFYQETQYF. The CDR3 DNA sequence: TGTGCCACCAGCAGAGATAAACCGAGACAGACTTATCAGTTCTACCAAGAGACCCAGTACTTC.

This clonotype was recorded many times. The chain carries TRBV11-2 and TRBJ2-1, with D possibly matching TRBD2 (6 bases). The CDR3 loop spans 15 amino acids. The germline V gene has CDR1 SGHAT and CDR2 FQNNGV. The V and J ends lost 5 bases and 9 bases respectively, with 20 bases between them. CDR3 amino acids: CASSRRILMGGEQFF. CDR3 DNA: TGTGCCAGCAGCCGGAGGATACTTATGGGGGGTGAGCAGTTCTTC.

This clonotype was recorded at least ten times. The chain carries TRBV20-1 and TRBJ2-1, with D tentatively TRBD2 (6 bases). V was trimmed by 5 bases and J by 0 bases, leaving 20 bases between them. CDR3 length: 17 amino acids. CDR1 DFQATT and CDR2 SNEGSKA come from the germline V gene (reference sequence). The CDR3 spells CSACQRAWTLSYNEQFF. In DNA form, the CDR3 reads TGCAGTGCTTGCCAGCGGGCCTGGACCCTCTCCTACAATGAGCAGTTCTTC.

In this sample, this clonotype turned up many times. The chain carries TRBV27 and TRBJ1-1; D is unresolved. This CDR3 spans 14 amino acids. The germline CDR1 and CDR2 sequences are MNHEY and SMNVEV (reference sequence). V was trimmed by 0 bases and J by 1 base, leaving 6 bases between them. CDR3 protein: CASSLSIQNTEAFF. The CDR3 DNA reads TGTGCCAGCAGTTTATCCATCCAGAACACTGAAGCTTTCTTT.

This clonotype was picked up many times. The chain has TRBV28 and TRBJ1-1; D remains unclear. The V gene lost 5 bases and the J gene lost 1 base, with 17 bases spanning the gap. Germline V CDR1 and CDR2: MDHEN, SYDVKM. This CDR3 has 16 amino acids. CDR3 bases: TGTGCCAGCAGTCCATCCGCTGACGACTGGAACACTGAAGCTTTCTTT. Its protein is CASSPSADDWNTEAFF.

The chain carries TRBV6-2 or TRBV6-3 and TRBJ1-2, with unresolved D. The CDR3 totals 14 residues. Germline V gene sequence: CDR1 MNHEY, CDR2 SVGEGT. Trimming cost V 2 bases and J 0 bases, with 7 bases left between them. CDR3 loop: CASSYDPTNYGYTF. DNA of the CDR3: TGTGCCAGCAGTTACGATCCCACTAACTATGGCTACACCTTC.